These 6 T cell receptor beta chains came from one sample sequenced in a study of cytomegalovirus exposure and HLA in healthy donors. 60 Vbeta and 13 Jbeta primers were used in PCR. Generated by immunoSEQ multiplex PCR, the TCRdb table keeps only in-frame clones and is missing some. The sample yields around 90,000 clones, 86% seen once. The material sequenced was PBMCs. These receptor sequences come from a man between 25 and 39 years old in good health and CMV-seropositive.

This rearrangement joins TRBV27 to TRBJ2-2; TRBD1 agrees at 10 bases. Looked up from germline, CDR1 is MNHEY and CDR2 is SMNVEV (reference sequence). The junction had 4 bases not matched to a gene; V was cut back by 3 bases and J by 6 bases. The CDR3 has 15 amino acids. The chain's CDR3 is CASSLGTGEPGELFF. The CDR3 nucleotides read TGTGCCAGCAGTTTGGGGACAGGGGAACCCGGGGAGCTGTTTTTT.

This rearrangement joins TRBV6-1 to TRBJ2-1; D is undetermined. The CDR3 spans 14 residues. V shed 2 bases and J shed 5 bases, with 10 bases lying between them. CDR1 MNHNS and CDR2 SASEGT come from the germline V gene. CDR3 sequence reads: CASSELRRDNEQFF. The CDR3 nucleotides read TGTGCCAGCAGTGAACTTCGAAGAGACAATGAGCAGTTCTTC.

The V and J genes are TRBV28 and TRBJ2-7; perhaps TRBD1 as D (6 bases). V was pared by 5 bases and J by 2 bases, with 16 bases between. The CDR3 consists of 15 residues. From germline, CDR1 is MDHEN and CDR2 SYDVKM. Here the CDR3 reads CASSLGGQITYEQYF. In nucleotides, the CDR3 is TGTGCCAGCAGTCTAGGGGGACAAATTACCTACGAGCAGTACTTC.

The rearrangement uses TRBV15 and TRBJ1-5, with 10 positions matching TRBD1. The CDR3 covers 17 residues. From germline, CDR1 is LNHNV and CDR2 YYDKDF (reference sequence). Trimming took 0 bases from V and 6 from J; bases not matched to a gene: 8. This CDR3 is CATSRDRDRGSRQPQHF. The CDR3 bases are TGTGCCACCAGCAGAGATCGGGACAGGGGTTCCCGTCAGCCCCAGCATTTT.

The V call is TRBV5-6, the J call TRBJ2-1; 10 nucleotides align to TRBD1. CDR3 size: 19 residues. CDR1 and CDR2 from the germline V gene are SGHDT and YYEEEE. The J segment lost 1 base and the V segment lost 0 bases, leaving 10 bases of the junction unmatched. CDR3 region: CASSLAGTGDPKSYNEQFF. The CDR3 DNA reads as TGTGCCAGCAGCTTGGCCGGGACAGGGGACCCCAAGTCCTACAATGAGCAGTTCTTC.

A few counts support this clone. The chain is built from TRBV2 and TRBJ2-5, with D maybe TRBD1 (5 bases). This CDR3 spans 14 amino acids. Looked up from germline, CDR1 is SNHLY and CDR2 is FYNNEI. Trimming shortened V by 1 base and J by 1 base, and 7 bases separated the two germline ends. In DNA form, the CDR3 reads TGTGCCAGCAGTGAAGAGACAGCCCAAGAGACCCAGTACTTC. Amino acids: CASSEETAQETQYF.